The entry below gives a single T cell receptor (beta chain) sequence along with its context. The antigen is undetermined. The sample comes from a study of CD8+ T cells in alopecia areata. Study-wide findings and caveats: In lesional scalp, particularly from alopecia totalis/universalis, clonality was higher than in normal scalp. Scalp samples also yield sequences from resident alphabeta T cells of normal skin.

Specified treatment: oral pan-JAK inhibitor, 5-10 mg twice daily. The authors extracted RNA and reverse transcribed it into cDNA as the sequencing template. Using immunoSEQ multiplex PCR, the repertoire was profiled, and TCRdb retains in-frame clones only, with some absent. The data show approximately 170,000 clones, around 59% seen once. This TCR came from a human donor with alopecia areata. The specimen was CD4+ T cells sorted from blood, collected at week 24, from a patient treated with tofacitinib.

CDR3: CSVVGRLSFTEAFF. The CDR3 DNA reads as TGCAGCGTTGTAGGGCGGTTGTCGTTCACTGAAGCTTTCTTT. V usage is TRBV29-1 and J usage is TRBJ1-1; D not resolved. Per germline, CDR1 SQVTM and CDR2 ANQGSEA. Trimming pared 4 bases from V and 4 bases from J, leaving 16 bases between. The CDR3 extends over 14 amino acids.